This is a list of T cell receptor beta chains from one sample in a study of cytomegalovirus exposure and HLA in healthy donors. Assay: immunoSEQ multiplex PCR; the TCRdb copy retains only in-frame clones and omits some. The data contain under 200,000 clones, 90% to 97% of them seen just once; the ten biggest clones take up under 0.9%. Sequences were obtained from PBMCs. These TCRs come from a young woman in good health and CMV-seronegative. Each CDR3 is given with its conserved first and last residue. The D gene is left open where the match is weak. Only some rows state a clone size, as once, few, many or a class for expanded clones.

clone_size d_call j_call v_call cdr3_nt cdr3_aa
NA NA TRBJ2-7 TRBV4-2 TGTGCCAGCAGCCAACGCCAGGGCCCCGACTACGAGCAGTACTTC CASSQRQGPDYEQYF
NA TRBD2 TRBJ2-1 TRBV9 TGTGCCAGCAGCGAGAGCGGGGGGGCCTACAATGAGCAGTTCTTC CASSESGGAYNEQFF
once NA TRBJ1-3 TRBV5-6 TGTGCCAGCAGCTTGTCAGGAAACACCATATATTTT CASSLSGNTIYF
NA TRBD1 TRBJ1-2 TRBV11-2 TGTGCCAGCAGCTTAGGGGCGACAGGGTCTGGGACCTTC CASSLGATGSGTF
NA NA TRBJ1-1 TRBV5-1 TGCGCCAGCAGCTTGGTAGCCGGGAGCACTGAAGCTTTCTTT CASSLVAGSTEAFF
NA TRBD2 TRBJ2-7 TRBV7-6 TGTGCCAGCTCACGGGGGGGGGTTACCTACGAGCAGTACTTC CASSRGGVTYEQYF
once TRBD2 TRBJ2-2 TRBV5-4 TGTGCCAGCAGAGGCGGGGGTCCCCTCACCGGGGAGCTGTTTTTT CASRGGGPLTGELFF
NA TRBD2 TRBJ2-5 TRBV7-2 TGTGCCAGCAATCTAGGACTAGCGGGGTCAGGGACCCAGTACTTC CASNLGLAGSGTQYF
NA NA TRBJ2-2 TRBV5-1 TGCGCCAGCAGCTCTTCTTTCGTAGTCGCGAACACCGGGGAGCTGTTTTTT CASSSSFVVANTGELFF
NA TRBD2 TRBJ2-1 TRBV18 TGTGCCAGCTCACCACCCCAGCGGGGGGACAATGAGCAGTTCTTC CASSPPQRGDNEQFF
NA NA TRBJ2-5 TRBV5-1 TGCGCCAGCAGCTTGAAGCTAGTACTGGGGCAGGGTGGAGAGACCCAGTACTTC CASSLKLVLGQGGETQYF
NA TRBD2 TRBJ2-3 TRBV19 TGTGCCAGTAGTAGGACTAGCGGGGGGCTCGAGAGCACAGATACGCAGTATTTT CASSRTSGGLESTDTQYF
NA TRBD1 TRBJ2-2 TRBV7-3 TGTGCCAGCAGCTTATTAGGGACAGCGAACACCGGGGAGCTGTTTTTT CASSLLGTANTGELFF
NA NA TRBJ2-5 TRBV5-6 TGTGCCAGCAGCGCCCGCGCAGCGTTAACTCAAGAGACCCAGTACTTC CASSARAALTQETQYF
NA NA TRBJ2-7 TRBV18 TGTGCCAGCTCCGTACAGGTGAACTACGAGCAGTACTTC CASSVQVNYEQYF
NA NA TRBJ1-2 TRBV4-2 TGTGCCAGCAGCCAAGGGGCGGGGGTTAGGTTTGGCTACACCTTC CASSQGAGVRFGYTF
NA NA TRBJ1-2 TRBV5-4 TGTGCCAGCAGCTTGAGCGGGGCGCCTAACTATGGCTACACCTTC CASSLSGAPNYGYTF
NA TRBD2 TRBJ2-1 TRBV5-4 TGTGCCAGCAGCAGGACTAGCGGAGACTACAATGAGCAGTTCTTC CASSRTSGDYNEQFF
NA TRBD1 TRBJ2-7 TRBV4-3 TGCGCCAGCAGCCAAGAAGAACAGGGGGCTGAGGGTCGGTCCTACGAGCAGTACTTC CASSQEEQGAEGRSYEQYF
NA NA TRBJ1-2 TRBV29-1 TGCAGCGTTGAAGACCCCATCGGGAGATATGGCTACACCTTC CSVEDPIGRYGYTF
NA NA TRBJ2-1 TRBV14 TGTGCCAGCAGAATGAGCGGAAACTCCTACAATGAGCAGTTCTTC CASRMSGNSYNEQFF
NA TRBD2 TRBJ2-1 TRBV4-3 TGCGCCAGCAGCCAGACTAGCGGGGGGGCCAATGAGCAGTTCTTC CASSQTSGGANEQFF
once TRBD1 TRBJ2-1 TRBV5-6 TGTGCCAGCAGCTTGAGACAGGGGTGGGACAATGAGCAGTTCTTC CASSLRQGWDNEQFF
NA NA TRBJ1-2 TRBV30 TGTGCCTGGATCCAGGCCGAAAACTATGGCTACACCTTC CAWIQAENYGYTF
NA TRBD1 TRBJ1-2 TRBV6-5 TGTGCCAGCAGACTCGACAGGGAAGCTGGCTACACCTTC CASRLDREAGYTF
NA NA TRBJ2-3 TRBV5-8 TGTGCCGGCAGCTCGGGTACAAGTGTGGTAGATACGCAGTATTTT CAGSSGTSVVDTQYF
NA NA TRBJ2-3 TRBV2 TGTGCCAGCAGGCCGGGACTGGGCACAGATACGCAGTATTTT CASRPGLGTDTQYF
NA NA TRBJ2-3 TRBV7-9 TGTGCCAGCAGCACCTGGGATAGCGGAGACCGTATCGTGCAGTATTTT CASSTWDSGDRIVQYF
NA TRBD1 TRBJ1-4 TRBV9 TGTGCCAGCAGCCGGACAGGGAATGAAAAACTGTTTTTT CASSRTGNEKLFF
NA TRBD1 TRBJ1-6 TRBV9 TGTGCCAGCAGCCCAACAGAGGGACAGGGCACATCACCCCTCCACTTT CASSPTEGQGTSPLHF
NA TRBD1 TRBJ2-7 TRBV6-1 TGTGCCAGCACCAGGGACAGGGTATCCGAGCAGTACTTC CASTRDRVSEQYF
NA NA TRBJ2-4 TRBV27 TGTGCCAGCAGTCCCTCGGGGTTAGCCAAAAACATTCAGTACTTC CASSPSGLAKNIQYF
medium-sized TRBD2 TRBJ2-7 TRBV5-1 TGCGCCAGCAGCCCGGGTGGCGGGGGTCCCTACGAGCAGTACTTC CASSPGGGGPYEQYF
NA NA TRBJ2-3 TRBV2 TGTGCCAGCGTAGGGGGTGTGCTAGCGGCCACAGATACGCAGTATTTT CASVGGVLAATDTQYF
once NA TRBJ2-1 TRBV4-2 TGTGCCAGCAGCCAAGTGGGGGGGCCTTTGAATGAGCAGTTCTTC CASSQVGGPLNEQFF
NA NA TRBJ2-6 TRBV27 TGTGCCAGCAGTTCAGGACAGACCTTTCTTGGGGCCAACGTCCTGACTTTC CASSSGQTFLGANVLTF
NA TRBD2 TRBJ2-7 TRBV2 TGTGCCAGCCGACTAGCGGGGACCTACGAGCAGTACTTC CASRLAGTYEQYF
NA NA TRBJ2-1 TRBV5-1 TGCGCCAGCAGGATTCCTAACAATGAGCAGTTCTTC CASRIPNNEQFF
NA TRBD2 TRBJ2-3 TRBV4-1 TGCGCCAGCAGCCAGAGACTAGCGGGGGTAACAGATACGCAGTATTTT CASSQRLAGVTDTQYF
NA TRBD1 TRBJ2-1 TRBV7-3 TGTGCCAGCAGCCCACCGGGGACAGTAAACGAGCAGTTCTTC CASSPPGTVNEQFF
NA TRBD2 TRBJ2-7 TRBV6-5 TGTGCCAGCAGCAGGACTAGGAATGAGCAGTACTTC CASSRTRNEQYF
NA NA TRBJ1-1 TRBV4-2 TGTGCCAGCAGCCTGGATAGGAGAGCTGAAGCTTTCTTT CASSLDRRAEAFF
NA NA TRBJ1-2 TRBV7-9 TGTGCCAGCAGCTTAGACGGAGGGATCATCTCCGGCGGCTACACCTTC CASSLDGGIISGGYTF
NA NA TRBJ1-2 TRBV7-9 TGTGCCAGCAGCCCGCGGGGTGGTGGCTACACCTTC CASSPRGGGYTF
NA NA TRBJ1-5 TRBV2 TGTGCCAGCAGCGCACAGGATCCTCAGCCCCAGCATTTT CASSAQDPQPQHF
once NA TRBJ1-5 TRBV15 TGTGCCACCAGCAGAGATATACAGGTCGGTCAGCCCCAGCATTTT CATSRDIQVGQPQHF
once NA TRBJ2-1 TRBV9 TGTGCCAGCAGCGTAGGAGTCGACAGGAACCACAATGAGCAGTTCTTC CASSVGVDRNHNEQFF
NA TRBD1 TRBJ2-7 TRBV5-1 TGCGCCAGCAGCTACCGGGACAGGTCCTACGAGCAGTACTTC CASSYRDRSYEQYF
NA NA TRBJ1-6 TRBV11-1 TGTGCCAGCCAGGAAAGCTCCTATAATTCACCCCTCCACTTT CASQESSYNSPLHF
NA NA TRBJ1-1 TRBV5-4 TGTGCCAGCAGTGAAGGTCAGGGTGTGAACACTGAAGCTTTCTTT CASSEGQGVNTEAFF
NA TRBD1 TRBJ1-1 TRBV25-1 TGTGCCAGCAGTGGGGGACAGGGGAATGGTAGGGGGACTGAAGCTTTCTTT CASSGGQGNGRGTEAFF
NA TRBD1 TRBJ2-3 TRBV7-9 TGTGCCAGCAGCTTATGGGACAGGGGTACGCAGTATTTT CASSLWDRGTQYF
NA NA TRBJ1-1 TRBV4-2 TGTGCCAGCAGCCAAATCAGTTCTGAAGCTTTCTTT CASSQISSEAFF
NA TRBD2 TRBJ2-1 TRBV19 TGTGCCAGTAGACTAGCGGGGGGACCCCATACGGTGAATGAGCAGTTCTTC CASRLAGGPHTVNEQFF
NA TRBD1 TRBJ1-6 TRBV6-5 TGTGCCAGCAGGGGGGACAGGGGATATAATTCACCCCTCCACTTT CASRGDRGYNSPLHF
NA TRBD1 TRBJ1-5 TRBV7-6 TGTGCCAGCAGCGCTCAGACAGGGACCAATCAGCCCCAGCATTTT CASSAQTGTNQPQHF
NA TRBD1 TRBJ2-4 TRBV6-1 TGTGCCAGCAGTGGGACAGGGTCCTCCCTTTGGTTC CASSGTGSSLWF
NA NA TRBJ1-5 TRBV18 TGTGCCAGCTCACCCATCGGGGGGAGCGCTCAGCCCCAGCATTTT CASSPIGGSAQPQHF